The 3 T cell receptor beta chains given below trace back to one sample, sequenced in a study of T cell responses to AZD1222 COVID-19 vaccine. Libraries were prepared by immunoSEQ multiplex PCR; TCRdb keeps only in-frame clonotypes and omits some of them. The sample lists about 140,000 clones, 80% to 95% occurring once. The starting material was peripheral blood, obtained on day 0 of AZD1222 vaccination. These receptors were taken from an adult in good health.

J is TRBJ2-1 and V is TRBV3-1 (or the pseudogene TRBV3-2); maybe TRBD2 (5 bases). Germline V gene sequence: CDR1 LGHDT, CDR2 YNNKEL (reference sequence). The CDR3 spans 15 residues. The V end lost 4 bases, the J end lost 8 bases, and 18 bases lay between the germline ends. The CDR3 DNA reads TGTGCCAGCAGCCCCCCGGGTCCGGGGATAGATGAGCAGTTCTTC. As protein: CASSPPGPGIDEQFF.

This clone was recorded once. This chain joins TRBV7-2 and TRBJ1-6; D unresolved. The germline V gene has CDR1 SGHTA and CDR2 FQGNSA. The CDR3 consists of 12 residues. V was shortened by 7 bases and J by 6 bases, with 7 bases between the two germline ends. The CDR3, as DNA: TGTGCCAGCACTACAGCTAATTCACCCCTCCACTTT. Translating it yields CASTTANSPLHF. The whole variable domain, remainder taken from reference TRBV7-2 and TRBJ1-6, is GAGVSQSPSNKVTEKGKDVELRCDPISGHTALYWYRQSLGQGLEFLIYFQGNSAPDKSGLPSDRFSAERTGGSVSTLTIQRTQQEDSAVYLCASTTANSPLHFGNGTRLTVT.

The CDR3 DNA reads TGTGCCAGCAGTTTAAGGACAGGGGGTCGGTTTAACATTCAGTACTTC. Its protein is CASSLRTGGRFNIQYF. This sequence joins TRBV28 and TRBJ2-4; 10 positions match TRBD1. Germline CDR1 reads MDHEN; CDR2 reads SYDVKM. CDR3 length: 16 amino acids. Unmatched junction bases numbered 8, after V lost 2 bases and J lost 7 bases.